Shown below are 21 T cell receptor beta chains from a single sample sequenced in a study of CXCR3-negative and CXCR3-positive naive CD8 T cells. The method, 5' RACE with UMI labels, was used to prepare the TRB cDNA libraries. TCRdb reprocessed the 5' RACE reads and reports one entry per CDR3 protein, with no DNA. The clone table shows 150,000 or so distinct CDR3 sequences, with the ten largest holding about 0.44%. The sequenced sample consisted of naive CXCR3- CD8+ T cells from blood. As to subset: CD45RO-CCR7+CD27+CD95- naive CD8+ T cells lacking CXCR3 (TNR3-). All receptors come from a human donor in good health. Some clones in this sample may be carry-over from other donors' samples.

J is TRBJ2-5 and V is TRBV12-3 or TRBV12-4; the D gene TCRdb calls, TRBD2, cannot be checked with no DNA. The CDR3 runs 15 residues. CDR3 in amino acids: CASSSGREVAETQYF.

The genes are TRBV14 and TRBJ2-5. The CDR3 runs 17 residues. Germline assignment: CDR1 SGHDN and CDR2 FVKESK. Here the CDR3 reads CASSQDRIVAVQETQYF.

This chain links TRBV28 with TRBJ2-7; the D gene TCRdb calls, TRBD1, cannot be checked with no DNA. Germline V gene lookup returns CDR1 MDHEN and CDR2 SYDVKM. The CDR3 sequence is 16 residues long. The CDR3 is CASTLGGWVDSYEQYF.

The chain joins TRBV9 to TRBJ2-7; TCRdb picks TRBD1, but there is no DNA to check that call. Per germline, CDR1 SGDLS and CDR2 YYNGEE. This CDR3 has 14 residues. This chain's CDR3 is CASSVEGTDLEQYF.

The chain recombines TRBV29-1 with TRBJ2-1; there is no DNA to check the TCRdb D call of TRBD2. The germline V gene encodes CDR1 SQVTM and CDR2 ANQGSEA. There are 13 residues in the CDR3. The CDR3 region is CSDRDGFIDEQFF.

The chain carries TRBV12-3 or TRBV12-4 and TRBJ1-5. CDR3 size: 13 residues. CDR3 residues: CASSLGWNQPQHF.

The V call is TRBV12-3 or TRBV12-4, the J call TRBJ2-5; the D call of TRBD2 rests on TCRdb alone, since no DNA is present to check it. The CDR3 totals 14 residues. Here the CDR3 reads CASSSPGLQETQYF.

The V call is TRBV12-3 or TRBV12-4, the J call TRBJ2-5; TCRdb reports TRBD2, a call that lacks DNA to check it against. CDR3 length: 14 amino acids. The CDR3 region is CASSPGLGGETQYF.

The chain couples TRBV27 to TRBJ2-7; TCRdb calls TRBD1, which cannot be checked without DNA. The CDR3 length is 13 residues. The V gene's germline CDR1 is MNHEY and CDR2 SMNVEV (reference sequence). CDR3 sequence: CASSLRGAREQYF.

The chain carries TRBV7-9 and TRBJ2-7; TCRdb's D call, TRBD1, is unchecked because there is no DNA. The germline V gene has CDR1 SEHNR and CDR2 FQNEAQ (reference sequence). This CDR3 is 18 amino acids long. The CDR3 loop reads CASSLYPSQGAGGDEQYF.

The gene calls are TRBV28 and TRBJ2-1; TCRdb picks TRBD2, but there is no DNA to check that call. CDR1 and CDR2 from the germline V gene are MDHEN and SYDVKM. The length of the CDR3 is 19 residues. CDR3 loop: CASSLPRTSGETMGNEQFF.

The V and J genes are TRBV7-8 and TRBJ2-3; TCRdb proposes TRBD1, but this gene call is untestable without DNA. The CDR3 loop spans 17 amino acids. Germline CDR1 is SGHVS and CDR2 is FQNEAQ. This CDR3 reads CASSLAHSGTTTDTQCF.

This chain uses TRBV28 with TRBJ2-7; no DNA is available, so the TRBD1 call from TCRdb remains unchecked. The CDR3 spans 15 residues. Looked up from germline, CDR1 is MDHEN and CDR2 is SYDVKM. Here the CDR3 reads CASSKLTPGKHEQYF.

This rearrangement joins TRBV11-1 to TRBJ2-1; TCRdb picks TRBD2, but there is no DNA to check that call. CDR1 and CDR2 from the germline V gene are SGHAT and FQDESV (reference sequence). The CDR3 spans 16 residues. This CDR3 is CASRSDRGTSGDEQFF.

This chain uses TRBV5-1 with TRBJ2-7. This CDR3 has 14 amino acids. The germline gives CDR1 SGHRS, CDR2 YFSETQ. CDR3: CASSLEVGPYEQYF.

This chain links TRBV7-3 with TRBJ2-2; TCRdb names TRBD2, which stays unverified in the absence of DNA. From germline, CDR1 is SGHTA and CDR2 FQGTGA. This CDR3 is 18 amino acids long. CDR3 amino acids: CASSPLLAGGRNTGELFF.

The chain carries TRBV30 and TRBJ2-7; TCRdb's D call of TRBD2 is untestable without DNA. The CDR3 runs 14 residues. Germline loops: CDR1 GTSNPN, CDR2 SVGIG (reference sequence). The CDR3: CAWSVLSPSHEQYF.

The CDR3 loop reads CASQSGQIYEQYF. V usage is TRBV11-2 and J usage is TRBJ2-7; checking the TCRdb D call of TRBD1 is not possible without DNA. This CDR3 comprises 13 residues. Germline V gene sequence: CDR1 SGHAT, CDR2 FQNNGV.

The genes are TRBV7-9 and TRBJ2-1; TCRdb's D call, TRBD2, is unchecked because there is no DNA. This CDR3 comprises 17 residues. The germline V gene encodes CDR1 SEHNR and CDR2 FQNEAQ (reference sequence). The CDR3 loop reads CASSSMEASGGYNEQFF.

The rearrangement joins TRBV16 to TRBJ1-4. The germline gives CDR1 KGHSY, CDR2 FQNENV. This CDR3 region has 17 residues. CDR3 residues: CASRINPLFKTNEKLFF.

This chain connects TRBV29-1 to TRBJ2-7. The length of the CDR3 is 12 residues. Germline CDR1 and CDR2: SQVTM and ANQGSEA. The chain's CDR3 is CSVGGSSYEQYF.